These 25 T cell receptor beta chains share one sample of origin, sequenced in a study of response to subunit inactivated influenza vaccine. TCRdb reprocessed the RT-PCR reads via MiXCR and lists one record per CDR3 protein. This table has about 540,000 distinct CDR3 sequences, under 30% appearing once. The same sample was also studied in work on T cells expressing NK-cell markers. That work adds: UMIs accompanied the 5'RACE template switching by which TCR beta cDNA was made.

The specimen was CD4+ T cells sorted from PBMCs, collected 12 days after vaccination. All receptors come from a man in his fifties or sixties who received an inactivated influenza vaccine.

The V and J genes are TRBV11-3 and TRBJ2-1, with 10 nucleotides matching TRBD2. The CDR3 spans 14 residues. Germline assignment: CDR1 SGHNT and CDR2 YENEEA. Germline trimming cut 5 bases from V and 8 bases from J; bases unmatched to any gene: 6. CDR3 nucleotide sequence: TGTGCCAGCAGCCCCGGACTAGCGGAGGATGAGCAGTTCTTC. Translated: CASSPGLAEDEQFF.

This clonotype was observed many times. The chain carries TRBV12-3 or TRBV12-4 and TRBJ2-2; possibly TRBD2 for D (7 bases). Trimming stripped 2 bases from V and 4 bases from J, with 11 bases between. The CDR3 spans 15 residues. In DNA, the CDR3 is TGTGCCAGCAGTTTAAGGGGGGGCAGCACCGGGGAGCTGTTTTTT. This translates into CASSLRGGSTGELFF.

V and J are TRBV5-1 and TRBJ2-6; D is unresolved. The CDR3 sequence is 15 residues long. Germline-derived CDR1 and CDR2 are SGHRS and YFSETQ. The ends were cut back, 1 base at V and 7 bases at J, with 12 bases in the middle. CDR3 in DNA: TGCGCCAGCAGCTTGTCGATTTTGGGCGCCAACGTCCTGACTTTC. The encoded protein is CASSLSILGANVLTF.

This clonotype turned up a few times. The chain combines TRBV7-8 with TRBJ2-7, with no clear D. The CDR3 has 14 amino acids. Deletions cut 5 bases from V and 2 bases from J, with 13 bases between. Germline V lookup: CDR1 SGHVS, CDR2 FQNEAQ. Here the CDR3 reads CASSPQQTTYEQYF. The CDR3 nucleotides are TGTGCCAGCAGCCCCCAGCAAACGACCTACGAGCAGTACTTC. Combining the CDR3 with reference TRBV7-8 and TRBJ2-7 gives the whole variable domain GAGVSQSPRYKVAKRGQDVALRCDPISGHVSLFWYQQALGQGPEFLTYFQNEAQLDKSGLPSDRFFAERPEGSVSTLKIQRTQQEDSAVYLCASSPQQTTYEQYFGPGTRLTVT.

This clonotype has a handful of counts. The chain links TRBV5-1 to TRBJ2-1; TRBD1 is a possible D gene (6 bases). The CDR3 length is 15 residues. CDR1 and CDR2 (germline): SGHRS, YFSETQ. Trimming removed 0 bases from V and 5 bases from J, with 12 bases in between. The CDR3 bases are TGCGCCAGCAGCTTGGAGAACAGGGTGGACAATGAGCAGTTCTTC. This gives the protein CASSLENRVDNEQFF.

This clonotype was detected only a few times. The chain links TRBV20-1 to TRBJ2-5, with 11 bases that match TRBD2. From germline, CDR1 is DFQATT and CDR2 SNEGSKA (reference sequence). This CDR3 has 16 amino acids. V shed 6 bases and J 5 bases; nucleotides not matched to a gene: 14. The CDR3 bases are TGCAGTGCAAAAAGATCGATAGCGGGGGGGCGGGAGACCCAGTACTTC. It encodes CSAKRSIAGGRETQYF.

This sequence joins TRBV5-1 and TRBJ2-5; D is ambiguous. The CDR3 is 14 residues long. CDR1 and CDR2 from the germline V gene are SGHRS and YFSETQ. Trimming shortened V by 1 base and J by 5 bases, and 12 bases separated the two germline ends. CDR3 region: CASSLSWVSETQYF. The CDR3 region has the DNA TGCGCCAGCAGCTTGAGCTGGGTCAGCGAGACCCAGTACTTC.

The table lists this clonotype with many counts. This chain joins TRBV7-2 and TRBJ1-6; the D is unclear. Germline V gene sequence: CDR1 SGHTA, CDR2 FQGNSA. The CDR3 extends over 15 amino acids. Trimming shortened V by 1 base and J by 6 bases, and 10 bases separated the two germline ends. DNA of the CDR3: TGTGCCAGCAGCTTAGAACTGACACTTAATTCACCCCTCCACTTT. Encoded protein: CASSLELTLNSPLHF.

This clonotype was detected only a few times. The chain has TRBV24-1 and TRBJ2-3; D gene unclear. CDR1 and CDR2 (germline): KGHDR, SFDVKD. CDR3 size: 13 residues. Trimming cost V 3 bases and J 6 bases, with 9 bases left between them. The CDR3 DNA reads TGTGCCACCAGTGATGTGGCTACCGATACGCAGTATTTT. This codes for CATSDVATDTQYF.

Of note for this clonotype: An end of the junction differs from the germline gene, which may be a read error. This sequence joins TRBV12-3 or TRBV12-4 and TRBJ2-5; 7 positions agree with TRBD1. The CDR3 runs to 13 residues. CDR3 coding DNA: TGTGCCAGCAGTAACAACCCCCCCGGGACAGAGGACTTC. Encoded protein: CASSNNPPGTEDF.

The table lists this clonotype with many counts. V gene TRBV5-6 combines with J gene TRBJ2-5; the D is unclear. This CDR3 comprises 13 residues. Per the germline V gene, CDR1 is SGHDT and CDR2 is YYEEEE. The germline V and J ends were trimmed by 4 bases and 1 base, with 8 bases remaining between them. CDR3 DNA: TGTGCCAGCAGCCGGCAGCTCCAAGAGACCCAGTACTTC. As protein: CASSRQLQETQYF.

The gene calls are TRBV14 and TRBJ2-7; tentatively, D is TRBD1 (5 bases). V dropped 0 bases and J dropped 6 bases, with 12 bases sitting between them. Germline V gene data show CDR1 as SGHDN and CDR2 as FVKESK. The CDR3 totals 14 residues. DNA of the CDR3: TGTGCCAGCAGCCAAGATCTGGCAGGGCGCGAGCAGTACTTC. It codes for CASSQDLAGREQYF.

The chain links TRBV29-1 to TRBJ1-2; D is undetermined. The germline V gene encodes CDR1 SQVTM and CDR2 ANQGSEA. V lost 0 bases and J lost 6, with 11 bases in between. This CDR3 region has 13 residues. The CDR3 here is CSVEEVGYDGYTF. The DNA of the CDR3 is TGCAGCGTTGAAGAGGTGGGGTATGATGGCTACACCTTC.

This sequence joins TRBV20-1 and TRBJ1-1; D uncertain. The CDR3 length is 12 residues. Germline CDR1 is DFQATT and CDR2 is SNEGSKA (reference sequence). The ends were cut back, 4 bases at V and 0 bases at J, with 6 bases in the middle. The CDR3 DNA sequence: TGCAGTGCTACGACCCTGAACACTGAAGCTTTCTTT. It translates to CSATTLNTEAFF.

This clonotype was seen more than once but under ten times. The genes are TRBV5-5 and TRBJ1-1, with D uncertain. This CDR3 has 14 amino acids. The germline V and J ends were trimmed by 6 bases and 2 bases, with 14 bases remaining between them. Germline V lookup: CDR1 SGHKS, CDR2 YYEKEE (reference sequence). The CDR3 loop reads CASIQRGINTEAFF. CDR3 bases: TGTGCCAGCATCCAAAGAGGGATCAACACTGAAGCTTTCTTT.

In this sample, this clonotype turned up a few times. V usage is TRBV29-1 and J usage is TRBJ2-7, with D tentatively TRBD1 (5 bases). CDR3 length: 13 amino acids. With 6 bases removed from V and 4 bases from J, the gap between germline ends came to 16 bases. The germline V gene encodes CDR1 SQVTM and CDR2 ANQGSEA. The CDR3 sequence: CSVGQGSLYEQYF. CDR3 nucleotides: TGCAGCGTAGGCCAGGGCAGTCTTTACGAGCAGTACTTC.

The DNA of the CDR3 is TGTGCCAGCACCTTTAGCGGGAGCAGGGATGAGCAGTTCTTC. This sequence encodes CASTFSGSRDEQFF. The chain employs TRBV7-2 and TRBJ2-1; 9 positions agree with TRBD2. CDR3 length: 14 residues. The junction had 9 bases not matched to a gene; V was cut back by 7 bases and J by 8 bases. Germline CDR1 SGHTA, CDR2 FQGNSA.

The chain has TRBV6-2 or TRBV6-3 and TRBJ1-5; D call uncertain. The CDR3 covers 13 residues. The germline gives CDR1 MNHEY, CDR2 SVGEGT. V was clipped by 0 bases and J by 5 bases, with 5 bases between them. The CDR3 DNA follows: TGTGCCAGCAGTTACTCGGACCATCAGCCCCAGCATTTT. Protein sequence: CASSYSDHQPQHF.

This clonotype was recorded at least ten times. The DNA of the CDR3 is TGCGCCAGCAGCAAAAGGTCCCTAGCGGGAGCCGGGGAGCTGTTTTTT. It translates to CASSKRSLAGAGELFF. V and J are TRBV5-1 and TRBJ2-2, with 10 positions matching TRBD2. The V gene's germline CDR1 is SGHRS and CDR2 YFSETQ. The trim removed 4 bases at V and 6 bases at J, leaving 9 bases unmatched. CDR3 size: 16 residues. Complete variable domain (other parts from reference TRBV5-1 and TRBJ2-2): KAGVTQTPRYLIKTRGQQVTLSCSPISGHRSVSWYQQTPGQGLQFLFEYFSETQRNKGNFPGRFSGRQFSNSRSEMNVSTLELGDSALYLCASSKRSLAGAGELFFGEGSRLTVL.

The J gene is TRBJ2-7, the V gene TRBV28; D gene uncertain. The CDR3 contains 14 residues. Trimming took 3 bases from V and 0 from J, leaving 9 bases between them. Per germline, CDR1 MDHEN and CDR2 SYDVKM. For the CDR3, the DNA is TGTGCCAGCAGTTTCGTCGGCAGCTCCTACGAGCAGTACTTC. It yields the protein CASSFVGSSYEQYF.

This clonotype was detected a few times. The chain carries TRBV7-3 and TRBJ1-2; possible D gene TRBD1, 6 bases. The CDR3 spans 15 residues. Germline CDR1 SGHTA, CDR2 FQGTGA. Trimming removed 0 bases from V and 4 bases from J, with 12 bases in between. The CDR3 loop is CASSLTAGESYGYTF. The CDR3 region has the DNA TGTGCCAGCAGCTTAACGGCAGGGGAGAGCTATGGCTACACCTTC.

This clonotype was picked up a small number of times. The V and J genes are TRBV10-1 and TRBJ2-1; 15 nucleotides line up with TRBD2. Germline-derived CDR1 and CDR2 are WNHNN and SYGVQD (reference sequence). The V gene end was trimmed by 8 bases and the J gene end by 9 bases; junction bases not matched to a gene: 8. The CDR3 loop spans 15 amino acids. CDR3 residues: CASSGLAGGVGEQFF. DNA of the CDR3: TGCGCCAGCTCGGGACTAGCGGGGGGTGTCGGTGAGCAGTTCTTC.

The CDR3 sequence: CASSLKTGVMNTEAFF. The DNA for the CDR3 is TGCGCCAGCAGCTTGAAAACAGGGGTCATGAACACTGAAGCTTTCTTT. The chain is built from TRBV5-1 and TRBJ1-1; TRBD1 aligns across 7 bases. V gave up 1 base and J gave up 0 bases; unmatched junction bases: 6. CDR3 length equals 16 residues. Germline CDR1 is SGHRS and CDR2 is YFSETQ.

This rearrangement joins TRBV12-3 or TRBV12-4 to TRBJ1-1; D gene uncertain. Trimming removed 6 bases at V and 5 bases at J, with 13 bases between. The CDR3 runs 13 residues. In DNA form, the CDR3 reads TGTGCCAGCAGCCCCGACGGGGAGACTGAAGCTTTCTTT. It codes for CASSPDGETEAFF.

This chain uses TRBV5-1 with TRBJ2-1, with 11 bases identical to TRBD2. Germline assignment: CDR1 SGHRS and CDR2 YFSETQ. The CDR3 extends over 15 amino acids. Unmatched junction bases numbered 4, after V lost 0 bases and J lost 8 bases. CDR3 protein: CASSLALAGGHEQFF. The CDR3 DNA is TGCGCCAGCAGCTTGGCCCTAGCGGGAGGCCATGAGCAGTTCTTC.